The 25 T cell receptor beta chains in this list originate from one sample, sequenced in a study of T-cell memory formation after mild COVID-19. MiXCR, applied by TCRdb to the 5' RACE reads, yields one record per CDR3 protein. This table holds 530,000 or so distinct CDR3 sequences, approximately 15% found once. The sequencing sample was made of PBMCs or a T cell subset sorted from them (not recorded which). These receptor sequences come from an adult woman who had mild COVID-19 (a few samples of this study predate the infection). Cell type and time point are not known.

This chain joins TRBV7-2 and TRBJ1-1; D is ambiguous. Germline CDR1 is SGHTA and CDR2 is FQGNSA. V lost 3 bases and J 2 bases, leaving 13 bases between the germline ends. The CDR3 loop spans 15 amino acids. In DNA, the CDR3 is TGTGCCAGCAGCTTTGGGGTCAGAACCAACACTGAAGCTTTCTTT. Translating it yields CASSFGVRTNTEAFF.

This clonotype showed up many times. The chain is built from TRBV9 and TRBJ2-3; 8 bases line up with TRBD1. The CDR3 is 15 amino acids. The germline CDR1 and CDR2 sequences are SGDLS and YYNGEE. J lost 2 bases, V lost 6 bases, and 8 bases had no gene match. CDR3 loop: CASTEGQGATDTQYF. CDR3 sequence (DNA): TGTGCCAGCACCGAAGGACAGGGAGCCACAGATACGCAGTATTTT.

The chain couples TRBV7-9 to TRBJ1-3; D not certain. This CDR3 has 15 amino acids. The germline gives CDR1 SEHNR, CDR2 FQNEAQ (reference sequence). The V gene lost 6 bases and the J gene lost 0 bases, with 12 bases spanning the gap. This CDR3 is CASSFRGSSGNTIYF. CDR3 sequence (DNA): TGTGCCAGCAGTTTTCGAGGGAGCTCTGGAAACACCATATATTTT.

This chain links TRBV20-1 with TRBJ2-7; D is ambiguous. This CDR3 region has 13 residues. V lost 3 bases and J 7 bases, leaving 16 bases between the germline ends. The germline V gene has CDR1 DFQATT and CDR2 SNEGSKA (reference sequence). The CDR3 reads CSASDWTKGEQYF. As DNA, the CDR3 is TGCAGTGCTAGTGATTGGACCAAAGGGGAGCAGTACTTC.

This clonotype was counted between two and nine times. Here the CDR3 DNA reads TGTGCCTGGAGCCGGGAAGGGAATCTATACGAGCAGTACTTC. Encoded protein: CAWSREGNLYEQYF. The rearrangement uses TRBV30 and TRBJ2-7; D may be TRBD2 (5 bases). Germline CDR1 GTSNPN, CDR2 SVGIG (reference sequence). Trimming stripped 3 bases from V and 4 bases from J, with 16 bases between. The CDR3 consists of 14 residues.

The rearrangement joins TRBV30 to TRBJ2-2; D is unresolved. Germline CDR1 and CDR2: GTSNPN and SVGIG (reference sequence). Trimming took 0 bases from V and 6 from J, leaving 14 bases between them. The CDR3 has 15 amino acids. DNA of the CDR3: TGTGCCTGGAGTGTGGATTCCGGATCGGCCGGGGAGCTGTTTTTT. Its protein is CAWSVDSGSAGELFF.

The chain recombines TRBV21-1 with TRBJ2-1; the table assigns TRBD1, which was not confirmed against the DNA. TRBV21-1 has pseudogene status. The CDR3 runs to 14 residues. The chain's CDR3 is CASSGSGDYNEQFF. The CDR3, as DNA: TGTGCCAGCAGCGGGTCAGGAGACTACAATGAGCAGTTCTTC.

The V and J genes are TRBV5-8 and TRBJ2-2; D is uncertain. Germline CDR1 and CDR2: SGHTS and YDEGEE. The CDR3 has 13 residues. Trimming shortened V by 4 bases and J by 1 base, and 5 bases separated the two germline ends. The CDR3 protein is CASSAWNTGELFF. DNA for the CDR3: TGTGCCAGCAGCGCGTGGAACACCGGGGAGCTGTTTTTT.

The chain has TRBV27 and TRBJ2-1; D is possibly TRBD1 or TRBD2 (5 bases each). V was cut by 2 bases and J by 2 bases, with 10 bases left in between. Germline CDR1 and CDR2: MNHEY and SMNVEV (reference sequence). The CDR3 has 15 amino acids. CDR3 residues: CASSLALGPYNEQFF. In nucleotides, the CDR3 is TGTGCCAGCAGTTTAGCTTTGGGACCCTACAATGAGCAGTTCTTC.

The rearrangement uses TRBV5-1 and TRBJ2-2; D is possibly TRBD2 (5 bases). CDR3 length: 16 amino acids. V was pared by 4 bases and J by 3 bases, with 16 bases between. Germline V CDR1 and CDR2: SGHRS, YFSETQ. The DNA for the CDR3 is TGCGCCAGCAGCCTTCTATCCGGGGTTGACACCGGGGAGCTGTTTTTT. Protein sequence: CASSLLSGVDTGELFF.

The chain uses TRBV9 and TRBJ1-1; D is ambiguous. Germline assignment: CDR1 SGDLS and CDR2 YYNGEE. The germline V and J ends were trimmed by 0 bases and 1 base, with 10 bases remaining between them. The CDR3 consists of 15 residues. This chain's CDR3 is CASSVDRVGNTEAFF. The CDR3, as DNA: TGTGCCAGCAGCGTAGATCGGGTGGGGAACACTGAAGCTTTCTTT.

There are a few counts of this clonotype. The chain combines TRBV12-3 or TRBV12-4 with TRBJ2-2; TRBD2 aligns across 13 bases. The CDR3 runs 16 residues. The J segment lost 7 bases and the V segment lost 4 bases, leaving 6 bases of the junction unmatched. DNA for the CDR3: TGTGCCAGCAGTTGGACTAGCGGGAGTCAATACGGGGAGCTGTTTTTT. Its translation: CASSWTSGSQYGELFF.

This clonotype has more than one count but fewer than ten. The chain joins TRBV6-4 to TRBJ1-2; D gene ambiguous. There are 13 residues in the CDR3. CDR1 MRHNA and CDR2 SNTAGT come from the germline V gene. V lost 4 bases to trimming and J lost 5 bases, with 11 bases between them. The CDR3 nucleotides read TGTGCCAGCAGTGCGGGCCTTGGTTATGGCTACACCTTC. Translation gives CASSAGLGYGYTF.

This clonotype was counted between two and nine times. The CDR3 is CASSWESSSYEQYF. The DNA for the CDR3 is TGTGCCAGCAGCTGGGAATCTAGCTCCTACGAGCAGTACTTC. J is TRBJ2-7 and V is TRBV7-2; the D is unclear. In germline, CDR1 is SGHTA, CDR2 FQGNSA. This CDR3 comprises 14 residues. Trimming stripped 4 bases from V and 0 bases from J, with 10 bases between.

The chain uses TRBV5-1 and TRBJ1-2, with 10 bases identical to TRBD1. The germline V gene encodes CDR1 SGHRS and CDR2 YFSETQ. This CDR3 region has 16 residues. V was clipped by 7 bases and J by 2 bases; unmatched bases: 11. CDR3: CASSGGQGSLNYGYTF. The DNA of the CDR3 is TGCGCCAGCTCGGGGGGACAGGGGTCCCTAAACTATGGCTACACCTTC.

This clonotype was observed a handful of times. This chain uses TRBV15 with TRBJ2-1; the match to TRBD2 covers 7 bases. The CDR3 is made up of 13 amino acids. Germline CDR1 reads LNHNV; CDR2 reads YYDKDF (reference sequence). V shed 8 bases and J 8 bases; nucleotides not matched to a gene: 9. The CDR3 DNA sequence: TGTGCCACCTCTTTCCGACTAGCCGATGAGCAGTTCTTC. Translated, it gives CATSFRLADEQFF.

V gene TRBV6-5 combines with J gene TRBJ1-2; no firm D call. This CDR3 is 15 amino acids long. The V and J ends lost 3 bases and 4 bases respectively, with 15 bases between them. CDR1 and CDR2 from the germline V gene are MNHEY and SVGAGI. The CDR3 DNA reads as TGTGCCAGCAGTTATGACGACGGGCAAAGCTATGGCTACACCTTC. It yields the protein CASSYDDGQSYGYTF.

This clonotype was seen many times. The CDR3 DNA is TGTGCCAGCAGTTTAGTTAGCAATCAGCCCCAGCATTTT. Its translation is CASSLVSNQPQHF. This sequence joins TRBV12-3 or TRBV12-4 and TRBJ1-5; D not certain. This CDR3 spans 13 amino acids. The germline V and J ends were trimmed by 1 base and 0 bases, with 1 base remaining between them.

This clonotype has just a few counts. The rearrangement links TRBV7-9 to TRBJ1-1; D is unclear. Trimming removed 6 bases from V and 1 base from J, with 12 bases in between. CDR3 size: 14 residues. Germline CDR1 SEHNR, CDR2 FQNEAQ (reference sequence). The CDR3 nucleotides read TGTGCCAGCAGTCCAGAACATCAGAACACTGAAGCTTTCTTT. Protein: CASSPEHQNTEAFF.

The chain couples TRBV20-1 to TRBJ2-3; D gene ambiguous. There are 13 residues in the CDR3. The V gene lost 5 bases and the J gene lost 0 bases, with 9 bases spanning the gap. Germline V gives CDR1 DFQATT, CDR2 SNEGSKA (reference sequence). As DNA, the CDR3 is TGCAGTGCTCAAGGCTCTAGCACAGATACGCAGTATTTT. Its translation is CSAQGSSTDTQYF.

This clonotype occurred a few times. The gene calls are TRBV2 and TRBJ1-1; D might be TRBD1 (5 bases). The CDR3 extends over 13 amino acids. V lost 8 bases, J lost 1 base, and 11 bases lay in between. Germline V gene sequence: CDR1 SNHLY, CDR2 FYNNEI. CDR3 nucleotides: TGTGCCAGCCTGAGGCAGGGGAACACTGAAGCTTTCTTT. It yields the protein CASLRQGNTEAFF.

The chain links TRBV11-3 to TRBJ2-1, with no clear D. V was cut by 3 bases and J by 7 bases, with 16 bases left in between. This CDR3 spans 15 amino acids. CDR1 SGHNT and CDR2 YENEEA come from the germline V gene. The CDR3 here is CASSFGRPPTNEQFF. The CDR3 nucleotides are TGTGCCAGCAGCTTCGGGCGTCCTCCGACGAATGAGCAGTTCTTC.

This chain joins TRBV7-8 and TRBJ1-2; 7 positions match TRBD1. CDR3 length: 14 residues. CDR1 and CDR2 (germline): SGHVS, FQNEAQ. After removal of 5 bases from V and 8 bases from J, the junction contained 11 bases not matched to a gene. The CDR3 sequence: CASSAGTVDGGYTF. CDR3 bases: TGTGCCAGCAGCGCTGGGACAGTGGATGGAGGCTACACCTTC.

This clonotype came up many times. The genes are TRBV7-3 and TRBJ1-1, with D perhaps TRBD1 (5 bases). CDR3 length: 15 amino acids. Germline V gene lookup returns CDR1 SGHTA and CDR2 FQGTGA. V lost 3 bases and J 1 base, leaving 12 bases between the germline ends. CDR3 sequence reads: CASSLTDLGNTEAFF. In nucleotides, the CDR3 is TGTGCCAGCAGCTTGACAGATCTTGGGAACACTGAAGCTTTCTTT.

This clonotype has a handful of counts. The J gene is TRBJ2-7, the V gene TRBV5-6; 7 nucleotides line up with TRBD1. This CDR3 comprises 14 residues. In germline, CDR1 is SGHDT, CDR2 YYEEEE. V shed 4 bases, J shed 5 bases, and the junction held 9 bases outside the gene matches. The chain's CDR3 is CASSPDREGHEQYF. For the CDR3, the DNA is TGTGCCAGCAGCCCTGACAGGGAAGGCCACGAGCAGTACTTC.